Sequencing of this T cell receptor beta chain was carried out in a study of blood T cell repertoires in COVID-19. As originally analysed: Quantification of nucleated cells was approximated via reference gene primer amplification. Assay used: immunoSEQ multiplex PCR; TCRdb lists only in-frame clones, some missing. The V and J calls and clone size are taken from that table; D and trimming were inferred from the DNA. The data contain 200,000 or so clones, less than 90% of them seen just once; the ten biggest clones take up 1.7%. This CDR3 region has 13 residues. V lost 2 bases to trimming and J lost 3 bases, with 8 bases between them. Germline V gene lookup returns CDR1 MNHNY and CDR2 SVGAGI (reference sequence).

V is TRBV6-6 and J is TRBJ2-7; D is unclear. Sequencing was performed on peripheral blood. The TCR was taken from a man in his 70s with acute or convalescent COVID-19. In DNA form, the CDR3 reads TGTGCCAGCAGTTACCCCCCCTACTACGAGCAGTACTTC. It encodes CASSYPPYYEQYF.